The clone carrying this TCR beta chain was counted only a few times. This entry comes from a study of T cells after yellow fever vaccination. Trimming removed 6 bases from V and 8 bases from J, with 27 bases in between. The CDR3 consists of 17 residues. Germline CDR1 and CDR2: SGHAT and FQNNGV. TCRdb fed the 5' RACE reads into MiXCR, producing one record per CDR3 protein. The sample includes about 400,000 distinct CDR3 sequences, approximately 6% of them seen just once. The input for sequencing was PBMCs, taken 5 days after the yellow fever booster vaccination. The chain is built from TRBV11-2 and TRBJ2-3; D unresolved. The source is a man aged 25-45 years who received the YFV17D yellow fever vaccine. This CDR3 reads CASRPIARRGRMATQYF. The DNA for the CDR3 is TGTGCCAGCAGACCAATAGCCCGCCGCGGCCGGATGGCTACGCAGTATTTT. Looking up the rest from reference TRBV11-2 and TRBJ2-3 gives the full variable domain: EAGVAQSPRYKIIEKRQSVAFWCNPISGHATLYWYQQILGQGPKLLIQFQNNGVVDDSQLPKDRFSAERLKGVDSTLKIQPAKLEDSAVYLCASRPIARRGRMATQYFGPGTRLTVL.